This T cell receptor (beta chain) was retrieved from a study of immune evolution from preneoplasia to lung adenocarcinoma. The assay was immunoSEQ multiplex PCR, and TCRdb's table has in-frame clones only and misses some. The sample lists some 9,000 clones; 75% to 80% were seen once. CDR3 size: 15 residues. The V gene's germline CDR1 is SEHNR and CDR2 FQNEAQ (reference sequence). The V segment lost 3 bases and the J segment 5 bases; nucleotides outside the gene matches: 9. This receptor was obtained from a person aged 80 or older with lung adenocarcinoma. V usage is TRBV7-9 and J usage is TRBJ1-1, with TRBD1 identical over 7 bases. The specimen sequenced was FFPE lung adenocarcinoma in situ tissue. The CDR3 DNA follows: TGTGCCAGCAGCTTGACAGGGTTGGGGAAAACTGAAGCTTTCTTT. Protein sequence: CASSLTGLGKTEAFF.